These 32 T cell receptor beta chains originate from one sample sequenced in a study of radiotherapy plus CTLA-4 blockade in lung cancer. Libraries were prepared by immunoSEQ multiplex PCR; TCRdb keeps only in-frame clonotypes and omits some of them. This sample carries some 110,000 clones, roughly 80% of them seen once, and the ten largest clones take 4% to 6%. The specimen comprised peripheral blood, sampled from a patient treated with radiotherapy plus ipilimumab. Receptors originate from a human donor with non-small cell lung cancer who had a partial response to radiotherapy plus ipilimumab.

The gene calls are TRBV29-1 and TRBJ2-1, with D maybe TRBD1 (6 bases). Per the germline V gene, CDR1 is SQVTM and CDR2 is ANQGSEA. V lost 3 bases and J lost 5, with 14 bases in between. This CDR3 contains 14 residues. Written as DNA, the CDR3 is TGCAGCGTTGACTCGCAGGGGATTGACAATGAGCAGTTCTTC. This encodes CSVDSQGIDNEQFF.

This rearrangement joins TRBV6-5 to TRBJ1-2; tentatively, D is TRBD1 (6 bases). Germline CDR1 is MNHEY and CDR2 is SVGAGI. Trimming removed 5 bases from V and 6 bases from J, with 16 bases in between. The CDR3 spans 14 residues. CDR3 nucleotide sequence: TGTGCCAGCAGTGTTACAGGGATTCTTAATGGCTACACCTTC. Its translation is CASSVTGILNGYTF.

This clone was detected only once. The sample contains more than one DNA sequence encoding this CDR3. CDR3 DNA: TGCGCCAGCAGCTGGACTCCTGACACAGATACGCAGTATTTT. Its protein product is CASSWTPDTDTQYF. The chain carries TRBV5-1 and TRBJ2-3, with D perhaps TRBD2 (5 bases). CDR3 size: 14 residues. The germline V and J ends were trimmed by 3 bases and 2 bases, with 10 bases remaining between them. The germline CDR1 and CDR2 sequences are SGHRS and YFSETQ.

On this clone: This same CDR3 is encoded by further DNA sequences in the sample. The V gene is TRBV19, the J gene TRBJ1-1, with D possibly being TRBD1 (6 bases). Germline assignment: CDR1 LNHDA and CDR2 SQIVND (reference sequence). The CDR3 runs 12 residues. Trimming pared 5 bases from V and 8 bases from J, leaving 12 bases between. CDR3 sequence (DNA): TGTGCCAGTAGTCCGGCCGGGACAGAAGCTTTCTTT. This encodes CASSPAGTEAFF.

The DNA of the CDR3 is TGTGCCAGCAGCCCTAGGGGGACAGGGCGAAGTCAGCCCCAGCATTTT. Encoded protein: CASSPRGTGRSQPQHF. The chain is built from TRBV11-2 and TRBJ1-5; TRBD1 aligns across 9 bases. This CDR3 is 16 amino acids long. CDR1 and CDR2 (germline): SGHAT, FQNNGV. V trimming: 5 bases; J trimming: 6 bases; junction bases outside the gene matches: 11.

This clone was recorded a few times. This rearrangement joins TRBV2 to TRBJ2-7; 8 nucleotides line up with TRBD1. The ends lost 7 bases at V and 4 bases at J; junction bases unmatched: 6. Germline CDR1 SNHLY, CDR2 FYNNEI. The CDR3 runs 13 residues. The CDR3: CASTGTGVYEQYV. In DNA form, the CDR3 reads TGTGCCAGCACCGGGACAGGAGTTTACGAGCAGTACGTC.

The gene calls are TRBV10-1 and TRBJ2-7, with 7 bases identical to TRBD2. There are 14 residues in the CDR3. With V trimmed by 4 bases and J by 2 bases, 5 bases remained unmatched. CDR1 and CDR2 (germline): WNHNN, SYGVQD (reference sequence). The CDR3 protein is CASSGVAGAYEQYF. The CDR3 DNA sequence: TGCGCCAGCAGTGGTGTCGCGGGAGCCTACGAGCAGTACTTC.

The rearrangement uses TRBV5-6 and TRBJ2-3; 9 bases map to TRBD2. The V and J ends lost 0 bases and 4 bases, in that order; junction bases with no gene match: 0. Germline V gene lookup returns CDR1 SGHDT and CDR2 YYEEEE. The CDR3 consists of 14 residues. CDR3 in DNA: TGTGCCAGCAGCTTGGTAGCGGGAGCAGATACGCAGTATTTT. This translates into CASSLVAGADTQYF.

The chain joins TRBV29-1 to TRBJ2-5, with TRBD2 matching over 11 bases. The CDR3 is 13 amino acids. Germline V CDR1 and CDR2: SQVTM, ANQGSEA. V was pared by 8 bases and J by 4 bases, with 6 bases of the junction left unmatched. CDR3 bases: TGCAGCCTTCGACTAGCGGGAAGAGAGACCCAGTACTTC. It specifies CSLRLAGRETQYF.

The V gene is TRBV13, the J gene TRBJ1-5; D is possibly TRBD1 (6 bases). Germline CDR1 PRHDT, CDR2 FYEKMQ (reference sequence). V was clipped by 5 bases and J by 0 bases, with 14 bases between them. This CDR3 has 16 residues. The CDR3: CASSPDSPYSNQPQHF. The CDR3 bases are TGTGCCAGCAGCCCGGACAGCCCTTATAGCAATCAGCCCCAGCATTTT. Full variable domain (missing parts from reference TRBV13 and TRBJ1-5): AAGVIQSPRHLIKEKRETATLKCYPIPRHDTVYWYQQGPGQDPQFLISFYEKMQSDKGSIPDRFSAQQFSDYHSELNMSSLELGDSALYFCASSPDSPYSNQPQHFGDGTRLSIL.

The gene calls are TRBV10-1 and TRBJ2-7, with a possible D match to TRBD1 (5 bases). From germline, CDR1 is WNHNN and CDR2 SYGVQD (reference sequence). CDR3 length equals 14 residues. The ends were cut back, 3 bases at V and 2 bases at J, with 11 bases in the middle. CDR3 residues: CASSDGQRTYEQYF. Written as DNA, the CDR3 is TGCGCCAGCAGTGATGGACAACGAACCTACGAGCAGTACTTC.

As DNA, the CDR3 is TGTGCCAGTAGTTCCGGGACTCCGTGGGGAGGGAGCAATCAGCCCCAGCATTTT. Protein sequence: CASSSGTPWGGSNQPQHF. The genes are TRBV19 and TRBJ1-5; TRBD1 might be the D (5 bases). Trimming shortened V by 5 bases and J by 1 base, and 21 bases separated the two germline ends. The germline CDR1 and CDR2 sequences are LNHDA and SQIVND (reference sequence). CDR3 length: 18 residues.

The rearrangement links TRBV18 to TRBJ2-3, with D maybe TRBD1 (5 bases). Germline V gene data show CDR1 as KGHSH and CDR2 as LQKENI. V was shortened by 4 bases and J by 4 bases, with 15 bases between the two germline ends. The CDR3 length is 15 residues. The CDR3 region is CASSRAGMGADTQYF. For the CDR3, the DNA is TGTGCCAGCTCACGCGCAGGGATGGGCGCAGATACGCAGTATTTT.

The chain combines TRBV7-9 with TRBJ1-2, with 8 nucleotides matching TRBD1. The V gene's germline CDR1 is SEHNR and CDR2 FQNEAQ (reference sequence). V lost 4 bases to trimming and J lost 1 base; unmatched junction nucleotides: 8. The CDR3 consists of 16 residues. The chain's CDR3 is CASSSQGGTGNYGYTF. The CDR3 region has the DNA TGTGCCAGCAGCTCCCAAGGTGGGACAGGTAACTATGGCTACACCTTC.

The V gene is TRBV4-1, the J gene TRBJ2-3; the match to TRBD2 covers 9 bases. V shed 8 bases, J shed 3 bases, and the junction held 9 bases outside the gene matches. Germline assignment: CDR1 MGHRA and CDR2 YSYEKL. The CDR3 covers 15 residues. CDR3 in DNA: TGCGCCAGCTCTCGAGCGGGAGGTGGAACAGATACGCAGTATTTT. Its translation: CASSRAGGGTDTQYF.

The chain has TRBV5-1 and TRBJ1-1; maybe TRBD1 (6 bases). The CDR3 loop spans 14 amino acids. V lost 0 bases to trimming and J lost 8 bases, with 14 bases between them. Germline V CDR1 and CDR2: SGHRS, YFSETQ. The CDR3 protein is CASSLGSNRVEAFF. CDR3 bases: TGCGCCAGCAGCTTGGGCTCCAACAGGGTCGAAGCTTTCTTT. The whole variable domain, filled in from reference TRBV5-1 and TRBJ1-1, reads KAGVTQTPRYLIKTRGQQVTLSCSPISGHRSVSWYQQTPGQGLQFLFEYFSETQRNKGNFPGRFSGRQFSNSRSEMNVSTLELGDSALYLCASSLGSNRVEAFFGQGTRLTVV.

This clone has a single count. The chain is built from TRBV29-1 and TRBJ1-2, with D possibly being TRBD1 (5 bases). Germline-derived CDR1 and CDR2 are SQVTM and ANQGSEA. Trimming removed 7 bases at V and 5 bases at J, with 23 bases between. This CDR3 comprises 15 residues. The CDR3 DNA reads TGCAGCGCCTTGAATGTTGGTTCAGGGAGGTATGGCTACACCTTC. Its translation is CSALNVGSGRYGYTF.

V and J are TRBV29-1 and TRBJ2-3; a possible D gene is TRBD1 (5 bases). Germline loops: CDR1 SQVTM, CDR2 ANQGSEA. This CDR3 region has 14 residues. With 7 bases removed from V and 0 bases from J, the gap between germline ends came to 14 bases. The CDR3 coding sequence is TGCAGCGCCCAAGGGGTGAGCAGCACAGATACGCAGTATTTT. Translated, it gives CSAQGVSSTDTQYF.

This clone has just one count. The chain links TRBV5-1 to TRBJ1-1; D uncertain. V was shortened by 2 bases and J by 3 bases, with 14 bases between the two germline ends. The CDR3 is 15 residues long. Germline V gene sequence: CDR1 SGHRS, CDR2 YFSETQ. CDR3 region: CASSFGIRRDTEAFF. The CDR3 region has the DNA TGCGCCAGCAGCTTCGGAATAAGGAGAGACACTGAAGCTTTCTTT.

The CDR3 DNA follows: TGTGCCAGCAGCTTAACCCCGCCGGGGGGCCAGGAGACCCAGTACTTC. Translating it yields CASSLTPPGGQETQYF. The rearrangement joins TRBV7-3 to TRBJ2-5, with a tentative D call TRBD2 (7 bases). Trimming pared 0 bases from V and 5 bases from J, leaving 16 bases between. Per the germline V gene, CDR1 is SGHTA and CDR2 is FQGTGA. There are 16 residues in the CDR3.

CDR3 bases: TGTGCCAGTACCGCGGACAGAGGGCGGGATGGCTACACCTTC. Its translation: CASTADRGRDGYTF. The V gene is TRBV19, the J gene TRBJ1-2, with D tentatively TRBD1 (6 bases). The germline CDR1 and CDR2 sequences are LNHDA and SQIVND (reference sequence). The CDR3 contains 14 residues. Trimming removed 7 bases at V and 6 bases at J, with 18 bases between.

The chain is built from TRBV2 and TRBJ1-5; D is uncertain. Germline CDR1 reads SNHLY; CDR2 reads FYNNEI. Trimming stripped 6 bases from V and 4 bases from J, with 7 bases between. The CDR3 contains 12 residues. This CDR3 is CASSRVNQPQHF. CDR3 DNA: TGTGCCAGCAGCCGCGTAAATCAGCCCCAGCATTTT.

DNA for the CDR3: TGTGCCAGCAGCCGCCTCGGGACTTCCTATGAAAAACTGTTTTTT. It is translated as CASSRLGTSYEKLFF. The V call is TRBV7-2, the J call TRBJ1-4; D may be TRBD1 (5 bases). CDR1 is SGHTA and CDR2 is FQGNSA in the germline V gene. CDR3 length equals 15 residues. Deletions cut 5 bases from V and 6 bases from J, with 16 bases between.

The V call is TRBV30, the J call TRBJ1-5; 10 bases match TRBD1. Per germline, CDR1 GTSNPN and CDR2 SVGIG (reference sequence). This CDR3 is built from 15 residues. The J segment lost 5 bases and the V segment lost 5 bases, leaving 9 bases of the junction unmatched. Here the CDR3 DNA reads TGTGCCTGGGCCATTGGGGGGACAGGGGATCAGCCCCAGCATTTT. Translated: CAWAIGGTGDQPQHF.

The chain couples TRBV5-4 to TRBJ2-7; TRBD1 matches 9 bases. Unmatched junction bases numbered 15, after V lost 4 bases and J lost 1 base. The CDR3 sequence is 18 residues long. The V gene's germline CDR1 is SGHNT and CDR2 YYREEE (reference sequence). This CDR3 is CASSRSRGTGSESYEQYF. CDR3 nucleotides: TGTGCCAGCAGCAGGTCGAGAGGGACAGGGTCCGAGTCCTACGAGCAGTACTTC.

The V and J genes are TRBV7-4 and TRBJ2-1; 7 bases are a match to TRBD1. Germline V lookup: CDR1 SGHVT, CDR2 SQSDAQ. V gave up 11 bases and J gave up 3 bases; unmatched junction bases: 13. There are 15 residues in the CDR3. The CDR3 is CAAQESGTDYNEQFF. The CDR3 DNA follows: TGTGCCGCCCAAGAAAGTGGGACAGACTACAATGAGCAGTTCTTC.

The V call is TRBV7-2, the J call TRBJ2-2; D perhaps matches TRBD2 (5 bases). This CDR3 contains 15 residues. V gave up 6 bases and J gave up 1 base, with 12 bases separating them. Germline V gene data show CDR1 as SGHTA and CDR2 as FQGNSA. The CDR3 coding sequence is TGTGCCAGCAGACAGCGGTCGCGGAACACCGGGGAGCTGTTTTTT. It encodes CASRQRSRNTGELFF.

The chain carries TRBV4-1 and TRBJ2-7; 8 bases match TRBD1. Trimming removed 0 bases from V and 2 bases from J; junction bases left unmatched: 3. The CDR3 has 15 residues. Germline values: CDR1 MGHRA, CDR2 YSYEKL. This CDR3 reads CASSQDPRGPYEQYV. CDR3 DNA: TGCGCCAGCAGCCAAGATCCCAGGGGGCCCTACGAGCAGTACGTC.

The chain combines TRBV27 with TRBJ2-7; a weak D match, TRBD2 (5 bases). The germline gives CDR1 MNHEY, CDR2 SMNVEV (reference sequence). With 4 bases removed from V and 1 base from J, the gap between germline ends came to 14 bases. The CDR3 contains 15 residues. In DNA, the CDR3 is TGTGCCAGCAGTTGGAGAGCGGCCGCTTCCTACGAGCAGTACTTC. This sequence encodes CASSWRAAASYEQYF.

In the case of this clone: Other DNA sequences in this sample translate to the same CDR3. The chain recombines TRBV28 with TRBJ1-1, with 9 bases lining up with TRBD1. V shed 4 bases, J shed 3 bases, and the junction held 3 bases outside the gene matches. CDR1 MDHEN and CDR2 SYDVKM come from the germline V gene. The CDR3 contains 14 residues. CDR3 bases: TGTGCCAGCAGTTCGGGACAGGGTGACACTGAAGCTTTCTTT. Translated, it gives CASSSGQGDTEAFF.

The chain has TRBV6-1 and TRBJ1-4; perhaps TRBD1 as D (6 bases). The CDR3 runs 14 residues. Per the germline V gene, CDR1 is MNHNS and CDR2 is SASEGT. V lost 3 bases to trimming and J lost 7 bases, with 12 bases between them. CDR3 DNA: TGTGCCAGCAGTGATCGCAGGGGTGTTGAAAAACTGTTTTTT. Protein: CASSDRRGVEKLFF.

The rearrangement uses TRBV7-2 and TRBJ2-2; TRBD2 agrees at 10 bases. The J segment lost 3 bases and the V segment lost 5 bases, leaving 3 bases of the junction unmatched. The CDR3 has 15 residues. Germline CDR1 and CDR2: SGHTA and FQGNSA. CDR3 bases: TGTGCCAGCAGCGGACTAGCGGATTACACCGGGGAGCTGTTTTTT. Its translation: CASSGLADYTGELFF.